This paragraph reports one TCR beta chain. The sample holds one count of this clone. The antigen this receptor binds is unknown. Qualities for individual bases were not recorded, and no much larger clone is one base off. The method was the immunoSEQ multiplex PCR assay. T cell repertoires were profiled with deep sequencing of rearranged TCR beta loci together with multiparametric flow cytometry. TCRdb obtained this table from immuneACCESS and retained in-frame rearrangements with V and J assigned. These tables miss some clones; where compared with another copy, unresolved V genes account for less than half of the shortfall, and the remainder is unexplained. The sample contains 50,000 or so clones, more than 85% of them found a single time. The top ten constitute roughly 18% of the sample. The data derive from a study of lymphopenia after photon versus proton radiotherapy (dated by TCRdb to about 2019). About the study as a whole: In patients with gastrointestinal tumors who developed high-grade lymphopenia, the study compared the immunological effects of photon radiation therapy with those of proton radiation therapy. The cohort included 15 to 20 patients with gastrointestinal tumors who developed lymphopenia after receiving either photon or proton therapy. The study was designed to characterize how the impact on the immune system differs between the two radiation modalities. Points the paper makes about the study in general: Once the lymphocyte count had reached its nadir, the repertoires of photon-treated patients showed oligoclonal expansion, particularly of CD8+ Temra cells, and this expansion drove the decline in diversity. Across the cohort, a larger post-nadir drop in TCR diversity was inversely correlated with overall survival time among patients who died. The survival association was assessed only in patients who died, and better survival with proton therapy was presented by the authors as a possibility rather than a demonstrated result. Proton-treated patients stayed relatively stable during treatment, while photon-treated patients lost naive T cells and TCR diversity and gained effector/memory populations.

The CDR3 spans 14 residues, from the cysteine through the phenylalanine. Of the read, only the CDR3 DNA is kept; its 42 bases are in frame from base 1. CDR1 and CDR2 (SGHRS, YFSETQ) derive from the germline V gene. The V end loses 1 base and the J end loses 3 bases, and a stretch of 11 bases separates them. The origin of this receptor is a woman aged 40 to 50 with cholangiocarcinoma. The chain joins TRBV5-1 to TRBJ2-7; possibly the D gene is TRBD2, per 6 matching bases. The specimen comprised peripheral blood, sampled from a patient treated with photon-based radiotherapy. The nucleotide sequence is given as TGCGCCAGCAGCTTGCGGGTCGGGAGCTACGAGCAGTACTTC. Its protein reads: CASSLRVGSYEQYF.